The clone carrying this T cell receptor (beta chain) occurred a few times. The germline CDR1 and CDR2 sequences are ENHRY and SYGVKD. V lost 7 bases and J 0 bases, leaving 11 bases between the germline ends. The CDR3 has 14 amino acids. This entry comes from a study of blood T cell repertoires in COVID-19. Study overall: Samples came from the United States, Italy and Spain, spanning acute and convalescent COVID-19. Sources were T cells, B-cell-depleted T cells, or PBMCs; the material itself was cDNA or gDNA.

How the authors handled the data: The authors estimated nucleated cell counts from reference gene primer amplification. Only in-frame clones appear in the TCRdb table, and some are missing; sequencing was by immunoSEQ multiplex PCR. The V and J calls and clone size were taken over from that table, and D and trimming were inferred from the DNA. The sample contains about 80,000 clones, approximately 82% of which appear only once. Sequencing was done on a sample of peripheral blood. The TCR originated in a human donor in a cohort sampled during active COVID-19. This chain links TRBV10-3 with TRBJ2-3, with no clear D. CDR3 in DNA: TGTGCCATCAAAGGAGCGTATAGCACAGATACGCAGTATTTT. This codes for CAIKGAYSTDTQYF.